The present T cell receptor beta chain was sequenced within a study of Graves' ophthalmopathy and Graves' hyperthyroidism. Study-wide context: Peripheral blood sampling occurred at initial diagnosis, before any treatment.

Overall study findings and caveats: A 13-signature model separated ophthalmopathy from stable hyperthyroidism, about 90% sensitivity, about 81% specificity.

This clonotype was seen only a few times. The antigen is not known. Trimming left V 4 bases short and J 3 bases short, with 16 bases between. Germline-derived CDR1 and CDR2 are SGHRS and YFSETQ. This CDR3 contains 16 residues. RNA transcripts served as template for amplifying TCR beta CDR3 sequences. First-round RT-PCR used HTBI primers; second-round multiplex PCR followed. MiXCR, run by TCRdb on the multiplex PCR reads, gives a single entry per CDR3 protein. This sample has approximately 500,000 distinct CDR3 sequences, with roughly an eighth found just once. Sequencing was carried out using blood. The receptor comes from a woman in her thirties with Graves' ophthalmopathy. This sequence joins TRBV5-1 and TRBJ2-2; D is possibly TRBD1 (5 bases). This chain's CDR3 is CASSETGGWDTGELFF. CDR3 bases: TGCGCCAGCAGCGAAACAGGCGGATGGGACACCGGGGAGCTGTTTTTT.